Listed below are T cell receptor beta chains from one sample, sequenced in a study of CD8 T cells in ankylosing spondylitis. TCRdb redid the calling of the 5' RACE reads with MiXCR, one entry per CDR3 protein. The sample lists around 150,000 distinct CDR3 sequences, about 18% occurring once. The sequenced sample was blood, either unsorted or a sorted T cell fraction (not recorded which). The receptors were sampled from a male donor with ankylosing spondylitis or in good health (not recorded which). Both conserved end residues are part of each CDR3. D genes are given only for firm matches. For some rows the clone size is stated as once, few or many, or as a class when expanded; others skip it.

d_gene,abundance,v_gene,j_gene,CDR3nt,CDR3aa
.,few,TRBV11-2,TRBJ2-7,TGTGCCAGCAGCTCCCTCTCGCATGGCTACGAGCAGTACTTC,CASSSLSHGYEQYF
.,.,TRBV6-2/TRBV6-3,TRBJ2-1,TGTGCCAGCAGTTCTCTCTCGGACATTAGCTCCTACAATGAGCAGTTCTTC,CASSSLSDISSYNEQFF
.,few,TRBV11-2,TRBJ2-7,TGTGCCAGCAGCTTAAGATGGATGGAACGGGCCCCGATTAACTACGAGCAGTACTTC,CASSLRWMERAPINYEQYF
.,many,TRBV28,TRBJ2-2,TGTGCCAGCAGTTTCACGGGTAACACCGGGGAGCTGTTTTTT,CASSFTGNTGELFF
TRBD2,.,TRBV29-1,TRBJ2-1,TGCAGCGTCTGGACTAGCGGGAGAGGTTACAATGAGCAGTTCTTC,CSVWTSGRGYNEQFF
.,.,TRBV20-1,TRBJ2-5,TGCAGTGCTAGAGATCATCGGGACGACACGGAGACCCAGCACTTC,CSARDHRDDTETQHF
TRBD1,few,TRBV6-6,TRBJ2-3,TGTGCCAGCAGAACCGGGACAGGGCCTCGAGATACGCAGTATTTT,CASRTGTGPRDTQYF
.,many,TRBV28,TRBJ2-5,TGTGCCAGCAGTTTAAGTGGGGTGGGACCCCCCGGGGAGACCCAGTACTTC,CASSLSGVGPPGETQYF
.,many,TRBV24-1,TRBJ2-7,TGTGCCACCAGTGAGGGGACGAGGAGCTCCTACGAGCAGTACTTC,CATSEGTRSSYEQYF
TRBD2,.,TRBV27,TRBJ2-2,TGTGCCAGCATCCCGGGGGGGAACACCGGGGAGCTGTTTTTT,CASIPGGNTGELFF
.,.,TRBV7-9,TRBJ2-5,TGTGCCAGCAGCCGTTGGCAGACTCAAGAGACCCAGTACTTC,CASSRWQTQETQYF
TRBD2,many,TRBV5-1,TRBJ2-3,TGCGCCAGCAGCTTGGGGACTAGCGGAAACACAGATACGCAGTATTTT,CASSLGTSGNTDTQYF
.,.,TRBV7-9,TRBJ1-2,TGTGCCAGCAGCCCCAACCCCGTGACATGCAATGGCTACACCTTC,CASSPNPVTCNGYTF
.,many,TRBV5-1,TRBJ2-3,TGCGCCAGCAGGCTTCAGGCTAGCACAGATACGCAGTATTTT,CASRLQASTDTQYF
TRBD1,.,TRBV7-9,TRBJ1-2,TGTGCCAGCAGCTTAGGGTTGAGTAGGACAGGATATGGCTACACCTTC,CASSLGLSRTGYGYTF
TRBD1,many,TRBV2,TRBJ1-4,TGTGCCAGCAGTGACGCGGACAGGGCTAATGAAAAACTGTTTTTT,CASSDADRANEKLFF
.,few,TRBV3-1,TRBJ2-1,TGTGCCAGCTCCCTCGGGGTTCCTACCAATGAGCAGTTCTTC,CASSLGVPTNEQFF
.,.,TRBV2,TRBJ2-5,TGTGCCAGCAGACTCTTTGGGGAGACCCAGTACTTC,CASRLFGETQYF
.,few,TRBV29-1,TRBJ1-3,TGCAGCGTTGCAGGGACTGGAAACACCATATATTTT,CSVAGTGNTIYF
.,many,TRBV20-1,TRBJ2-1,TGCAGTGCTACTGGACTGCGTGAGCAGTTCTTC,CSATGLREQFF
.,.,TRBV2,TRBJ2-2,TGTGCCAGCACCACGGAGTCCTACACCGGGGAGCTGTTTTTT,CASTTESYTGELFF
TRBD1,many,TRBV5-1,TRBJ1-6,TGCGCCAGCAGCTTGGGGGACAGCGGAGTGTCCCTCCACTTT,CASSLGDSGVSLHF
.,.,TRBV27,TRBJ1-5,TGTGCCAGCAGTTCTGACAGGAGTGTCTGGCAGCCCCAGCATTTT,CASSSDRSVWQPQHF
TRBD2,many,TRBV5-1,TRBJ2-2,TGCGCCAGCATACCTACCGCCGGGACTAGCGGGAGCACCGGGGAGCTGTTTTTT,CASIPTAGTSGSTGELFF
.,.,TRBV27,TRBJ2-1,TGTGCCAGCAGTTTAAGGTCAGCCCTCGGGGAGCAGTTCTTC,CASSLRSALGEQFF
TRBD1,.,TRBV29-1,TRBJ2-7,TGCAGCGTTGAAGCCCGACAGGGGGGGCTCGAGCAGTACTTC,CSVEARQGGLEQYF
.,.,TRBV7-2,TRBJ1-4,TGTGCCAGCAGCTTACTGGGCCAGATTCATGAAAAACTGTTTTTT,CASSLLGQIHEKLFF
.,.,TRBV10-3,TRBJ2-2,TGTGCCATCATGACCGGGACAACGAACACCGGGGAGCTGTTTTTT,CAIMTGTTNTGELFF
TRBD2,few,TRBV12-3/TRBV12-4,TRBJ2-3,TGTGCCAGCAGTCCGACGGCCCGGGACTACCTTAGCACAGATACGCAGTATTTT,CASSPTARDYLSTDTQYF
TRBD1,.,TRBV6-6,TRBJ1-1,TGTGCCAGCAGGACAGGGACTGAAGCTTTCTTT,CASRTGTEAFF
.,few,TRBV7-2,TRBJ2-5,TGTGCCAGCAGCCCGAGGGGACTCTGGATTGGGACCCAGTACTTC,CASSPRGLWIGTQYF
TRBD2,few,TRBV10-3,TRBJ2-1,TGTGCCATCAGTGCTAAACTAGCGGGAGTTCATGAGCAGTTCTTC,CAISAKLAGVHEQFF
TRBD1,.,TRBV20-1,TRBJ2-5,TGCAGTGCTAGGGGACAGCAAGAGACCCAGTACTTC,CSARGQQETQYF
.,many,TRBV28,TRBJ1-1,TGTGCCAGCAGTTTGACAGAGAACACTGAAGCTTTCTTT,CASSLTENTEAFF
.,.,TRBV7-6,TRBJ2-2,TGTGCCAGCAGCTCTAGGACACTCACCGGGGAGCTGTTTTTT,CASSSRTLTGELFF
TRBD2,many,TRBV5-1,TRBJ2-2,TGCGCCAGCAGCCTTGGGGCGGGAGAGAGTACCGGGGAGCTGTTTTTT,CASSLGAGESTGELFF
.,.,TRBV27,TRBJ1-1,TGTGCCAGCAGTTCCCCGGTGAACACTGAAGCTTTCTTT,CASSSPVNTEAFF
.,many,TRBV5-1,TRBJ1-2,TGCGCCAGCAGCCACCGGGACGACTATGGCTACACCTTC,CASSHRDDYGYTF
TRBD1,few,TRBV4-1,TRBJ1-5,TGCGCCAGCAGCCGCGGGACAGGGGGTTTTTTGCAGCCCCAGCATTTT,CASSRGTGGFLQPQHF
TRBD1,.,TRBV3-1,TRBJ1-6,TGTGCCAGCAGCCACTACAGGGGAAATAATTCACCCCTCCACTTT,CASSHYRGNNSPLHF
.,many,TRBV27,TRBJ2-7,TGTGCCAGCAGGGGGACAAGCACTATCCTGTACGAGCAGTACTTC,CASRGTSTILYEQYF
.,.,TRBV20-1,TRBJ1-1,TGCAGTGCTAGAGATGGGGGGAAGGGAGGGAACACTGAAGCTTTCTTT,CSARDGGKGGNTEAFF
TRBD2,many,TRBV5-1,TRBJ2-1,TGCGCCAGCAGCCCTATTCCGGGACTAGCGGCGGGTGAGCAGTTCTTC,CASSPIPGLAAGEQFF
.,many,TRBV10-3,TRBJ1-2,TGTGCCATCAGTGCCCCGCGGACAGACTGGAACTATGGCTACACCTTC,CAISAPRTDWNYGYTF
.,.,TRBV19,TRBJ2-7,TGTGCCAGTTCTCCAGCTCCGGGGGAGCAGTACTTC,CASSPAPGEQYF
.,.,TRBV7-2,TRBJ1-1,TGTGCCAGCAGCTTACCACCCACCCCTGAAGCTTTCTTT,CASSLPPTPEAFF
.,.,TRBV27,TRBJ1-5,TGTGCCACACGCCTCCAAGGGGGTGGCAATCAGCCCCAGCATTTT,CATRLQGGGNQPQHF
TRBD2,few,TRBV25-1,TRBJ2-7,TGTGCCAGCATGGCAACTAGCGGGATTTACGAGCAGTACTTC,CASMATSGIYEQYF
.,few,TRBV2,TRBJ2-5,TGTGCCAGCATGATTCTTGTCAGCGGGCGGCTCAAAGAGACCCAGTACTTC,CASMILVSGRLKETQYF
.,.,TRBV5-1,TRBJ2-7,TGCGCCACCAGATCCGGACAGACATCCTACGAGCAGTACTTC,CATRSGQTSYEQYF
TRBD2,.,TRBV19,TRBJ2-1,TGTGCCAGTAGTATCTCGTATCTAGCGGACCGGGGCAATGAGCAGTTCTTC,CASSISYLADRGNEQFF
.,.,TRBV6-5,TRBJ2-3,TGTGCCAGCAGTCCAGGGTATGGGGCAGATACGCAGTATTTT,CASSPGYGADTQYF
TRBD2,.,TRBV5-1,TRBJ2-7,TGCGCCAGCAGCCCCGGGGTGGGAGGGACCTACGAGCAGTACTTC,CASSPGVGGTYEQYF
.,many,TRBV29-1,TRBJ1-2,TGCAGCGTTGTAACGGTCTATGGCTACACCTTC,CSVVTVYGYTF
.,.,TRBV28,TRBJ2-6,TGTGCCAGCAGTTTTTGGGGGAAGGGGAGCTCCTCTGGGGCCAACGTCCTGACTTTC,CASSFWGKGSSSGANVLTF
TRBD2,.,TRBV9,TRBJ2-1,TGTGCCAGCAGCGCTGGGGACTACTCCTACAATGAGCAGTTCTTC,CASSAGDYSYNEQFF